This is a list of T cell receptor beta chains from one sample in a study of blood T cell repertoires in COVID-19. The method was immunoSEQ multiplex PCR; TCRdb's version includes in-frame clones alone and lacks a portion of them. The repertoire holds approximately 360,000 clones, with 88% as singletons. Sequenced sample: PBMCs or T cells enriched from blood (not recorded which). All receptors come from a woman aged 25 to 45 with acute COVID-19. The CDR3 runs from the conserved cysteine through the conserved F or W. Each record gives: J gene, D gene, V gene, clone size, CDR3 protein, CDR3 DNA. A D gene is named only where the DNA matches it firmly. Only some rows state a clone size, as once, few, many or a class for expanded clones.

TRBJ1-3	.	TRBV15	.	CATSRDRATGNTIYF	TGTGCCACCAGCAGAGACAGGGCAACTGGAAACACCATATATTTT
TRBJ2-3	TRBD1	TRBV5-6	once	CASSLGTGIDTQYF	TGTGCCAGCAGCTTGGGGACAGGGATAGATACGCAGTATTTT
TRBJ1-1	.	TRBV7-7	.	CATSSGEGTEAFF	TGTGCCACTAGCTCGGGGGAGGGCACTGAAGCTTTCTTT
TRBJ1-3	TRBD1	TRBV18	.	CASSPLWDRDSGNTIYF	TGTGCCAGCTCACCACTCTGGGACAGGGACTCTGGAAACACCATATATTTT
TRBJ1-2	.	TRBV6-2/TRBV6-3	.	CASSYVGEGGGYTF	TGTGCCAGCAGTTACGTCGGGGAAGGTGGGGGCTACACCTTC
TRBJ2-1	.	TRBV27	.	CASSLYPGGPNNEQFF	TGTGCCAGCAGTTTATACCCCGGGGGTCCAAACAATGAGCAGTTCTTC
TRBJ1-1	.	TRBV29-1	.	CSVDTQGSTEAFF	TGCAGCGTTGATACCCAGGGAAGCACTGAAGCTTTCTTT
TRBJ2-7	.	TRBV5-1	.	CASSLTSYEQYF	TGCGCCAGCAGCTTGACTTCCTACGAGCAGTACTTC
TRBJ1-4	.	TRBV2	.	CASSVIAGIEKLFF	TGTGCCAGCAGTGTCATAGCAGGGATCGAAAAACTGTTTTTT
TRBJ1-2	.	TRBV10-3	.	CAISESLTGYGYTF	TGTGCCATCAGTGAGTCCCTGACAGGCTATGGCTACACCTTC
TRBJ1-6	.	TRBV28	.	CASSEISSYNSPLHF	TGTGCCAGCAGCGAAATTAGCTCCTATAATTCACCCCTCCACTTT
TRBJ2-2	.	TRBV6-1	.	CASSEGQLAGELFF	TGTGCCAGCAGTGAGGGGCAGTTGGCCGGGGAGCTGTTTTTT